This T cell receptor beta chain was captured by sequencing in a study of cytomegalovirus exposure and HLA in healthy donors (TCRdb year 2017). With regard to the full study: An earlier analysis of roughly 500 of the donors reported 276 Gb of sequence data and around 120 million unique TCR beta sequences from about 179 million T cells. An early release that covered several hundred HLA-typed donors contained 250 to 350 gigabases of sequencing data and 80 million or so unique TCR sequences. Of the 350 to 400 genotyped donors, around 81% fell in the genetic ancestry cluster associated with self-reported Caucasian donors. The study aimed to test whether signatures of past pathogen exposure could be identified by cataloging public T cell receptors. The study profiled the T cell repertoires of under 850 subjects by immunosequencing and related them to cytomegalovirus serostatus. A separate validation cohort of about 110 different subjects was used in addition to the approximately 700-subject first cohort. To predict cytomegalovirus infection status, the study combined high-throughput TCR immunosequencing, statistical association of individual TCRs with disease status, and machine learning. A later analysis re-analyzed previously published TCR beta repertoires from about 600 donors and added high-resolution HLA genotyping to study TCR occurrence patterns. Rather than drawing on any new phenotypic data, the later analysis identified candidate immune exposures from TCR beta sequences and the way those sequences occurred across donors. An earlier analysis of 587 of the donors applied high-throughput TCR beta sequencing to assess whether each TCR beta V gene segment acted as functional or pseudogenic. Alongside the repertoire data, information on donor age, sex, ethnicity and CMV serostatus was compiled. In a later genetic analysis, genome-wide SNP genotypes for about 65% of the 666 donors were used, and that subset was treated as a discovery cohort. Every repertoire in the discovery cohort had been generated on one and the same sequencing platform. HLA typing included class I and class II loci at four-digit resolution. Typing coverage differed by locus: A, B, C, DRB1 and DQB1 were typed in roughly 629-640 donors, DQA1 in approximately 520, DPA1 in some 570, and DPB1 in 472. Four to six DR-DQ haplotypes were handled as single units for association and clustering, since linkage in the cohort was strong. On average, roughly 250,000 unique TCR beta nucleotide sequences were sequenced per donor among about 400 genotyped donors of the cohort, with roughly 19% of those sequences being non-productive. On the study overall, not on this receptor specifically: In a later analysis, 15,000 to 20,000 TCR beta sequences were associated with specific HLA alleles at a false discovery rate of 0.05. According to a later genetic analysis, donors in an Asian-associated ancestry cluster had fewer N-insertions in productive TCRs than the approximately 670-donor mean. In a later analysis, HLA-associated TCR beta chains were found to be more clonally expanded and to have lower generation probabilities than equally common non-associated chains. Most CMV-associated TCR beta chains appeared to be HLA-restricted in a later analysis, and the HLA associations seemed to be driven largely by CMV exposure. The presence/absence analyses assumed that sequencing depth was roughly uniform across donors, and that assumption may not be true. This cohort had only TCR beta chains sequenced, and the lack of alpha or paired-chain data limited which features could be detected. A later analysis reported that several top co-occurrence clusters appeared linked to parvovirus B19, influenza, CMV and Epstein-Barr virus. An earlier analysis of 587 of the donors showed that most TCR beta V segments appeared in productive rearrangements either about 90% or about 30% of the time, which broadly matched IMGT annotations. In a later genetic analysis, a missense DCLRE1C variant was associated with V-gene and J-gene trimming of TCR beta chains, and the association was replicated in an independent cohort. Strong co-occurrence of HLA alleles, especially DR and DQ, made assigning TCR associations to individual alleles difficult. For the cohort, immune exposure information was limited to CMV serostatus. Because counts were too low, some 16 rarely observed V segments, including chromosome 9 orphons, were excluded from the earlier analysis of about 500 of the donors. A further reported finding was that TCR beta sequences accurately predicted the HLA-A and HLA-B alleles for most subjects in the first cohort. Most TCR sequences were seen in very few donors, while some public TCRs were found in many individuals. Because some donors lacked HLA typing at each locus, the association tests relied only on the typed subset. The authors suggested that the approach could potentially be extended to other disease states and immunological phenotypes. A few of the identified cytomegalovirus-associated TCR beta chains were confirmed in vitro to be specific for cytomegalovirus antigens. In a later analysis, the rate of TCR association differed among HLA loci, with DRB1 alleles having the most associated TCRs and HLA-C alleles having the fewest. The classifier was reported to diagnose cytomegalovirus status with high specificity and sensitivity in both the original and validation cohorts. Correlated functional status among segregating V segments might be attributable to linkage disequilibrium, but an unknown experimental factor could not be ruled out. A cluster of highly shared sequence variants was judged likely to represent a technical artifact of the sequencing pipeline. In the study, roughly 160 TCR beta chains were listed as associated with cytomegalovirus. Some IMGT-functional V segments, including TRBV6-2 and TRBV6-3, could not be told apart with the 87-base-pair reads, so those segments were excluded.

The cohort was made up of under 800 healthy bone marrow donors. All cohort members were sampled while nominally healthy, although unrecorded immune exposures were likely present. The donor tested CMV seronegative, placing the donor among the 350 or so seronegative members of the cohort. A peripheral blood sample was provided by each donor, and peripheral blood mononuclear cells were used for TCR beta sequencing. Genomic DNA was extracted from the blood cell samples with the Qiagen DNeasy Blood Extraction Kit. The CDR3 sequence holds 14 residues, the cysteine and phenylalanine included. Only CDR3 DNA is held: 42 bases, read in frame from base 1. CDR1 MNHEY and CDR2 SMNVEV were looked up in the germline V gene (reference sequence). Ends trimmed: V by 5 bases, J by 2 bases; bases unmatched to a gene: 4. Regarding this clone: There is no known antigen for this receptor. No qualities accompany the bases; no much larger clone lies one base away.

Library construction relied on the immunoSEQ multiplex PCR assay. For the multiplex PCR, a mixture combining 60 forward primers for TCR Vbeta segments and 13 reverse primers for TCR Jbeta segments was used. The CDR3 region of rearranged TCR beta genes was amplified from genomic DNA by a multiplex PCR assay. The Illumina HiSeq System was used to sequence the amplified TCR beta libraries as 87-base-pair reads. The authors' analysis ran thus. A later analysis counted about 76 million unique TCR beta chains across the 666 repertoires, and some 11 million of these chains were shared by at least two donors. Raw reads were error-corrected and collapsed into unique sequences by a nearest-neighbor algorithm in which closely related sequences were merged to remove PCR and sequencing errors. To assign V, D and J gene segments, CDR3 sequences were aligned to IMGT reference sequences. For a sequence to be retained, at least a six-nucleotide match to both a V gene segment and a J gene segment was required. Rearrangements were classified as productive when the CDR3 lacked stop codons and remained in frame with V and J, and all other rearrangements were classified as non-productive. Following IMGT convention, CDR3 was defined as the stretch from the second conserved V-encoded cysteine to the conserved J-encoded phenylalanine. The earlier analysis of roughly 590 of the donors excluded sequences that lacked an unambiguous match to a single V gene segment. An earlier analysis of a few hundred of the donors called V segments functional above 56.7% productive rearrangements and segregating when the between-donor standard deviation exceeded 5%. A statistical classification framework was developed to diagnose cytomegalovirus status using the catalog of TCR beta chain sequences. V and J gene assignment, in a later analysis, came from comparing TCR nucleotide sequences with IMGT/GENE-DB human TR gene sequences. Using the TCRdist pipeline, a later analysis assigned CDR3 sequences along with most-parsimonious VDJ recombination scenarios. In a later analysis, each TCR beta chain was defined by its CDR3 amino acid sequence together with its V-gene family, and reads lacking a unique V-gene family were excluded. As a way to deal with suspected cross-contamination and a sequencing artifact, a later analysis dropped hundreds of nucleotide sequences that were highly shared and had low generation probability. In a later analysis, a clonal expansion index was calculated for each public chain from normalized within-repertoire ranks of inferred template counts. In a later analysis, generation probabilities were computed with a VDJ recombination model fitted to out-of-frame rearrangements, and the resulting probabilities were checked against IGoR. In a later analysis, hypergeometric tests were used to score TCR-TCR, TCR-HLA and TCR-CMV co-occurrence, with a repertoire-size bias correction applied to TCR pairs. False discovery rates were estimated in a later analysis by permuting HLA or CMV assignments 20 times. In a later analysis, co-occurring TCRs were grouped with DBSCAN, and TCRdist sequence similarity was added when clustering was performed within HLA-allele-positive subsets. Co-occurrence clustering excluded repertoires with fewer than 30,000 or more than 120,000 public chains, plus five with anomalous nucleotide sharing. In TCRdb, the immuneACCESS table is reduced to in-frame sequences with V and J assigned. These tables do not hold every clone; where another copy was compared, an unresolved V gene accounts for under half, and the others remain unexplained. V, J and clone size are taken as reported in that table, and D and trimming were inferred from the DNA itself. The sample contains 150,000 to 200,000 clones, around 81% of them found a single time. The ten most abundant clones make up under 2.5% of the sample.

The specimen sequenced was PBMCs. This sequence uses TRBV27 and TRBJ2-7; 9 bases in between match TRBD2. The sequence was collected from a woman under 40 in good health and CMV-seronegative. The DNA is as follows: TGTGCCAGCAGTATTAGACTAGCGGCCTACGAGCAGTACTTC. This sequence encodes CASSIRLAAYEQYF.